This is a list of T cell receptor beta chains from one sample in a study of T cell responses to AZD1222 COVID-19 vaccine. The assay was immunoSEQ multiplex PCR, and TCRdb's table has in-frame clones only and misses some. The table shows 70,000 or so clones, with about 80% occurring only once. Sequences were derived from peripheral blood, sampled on day 0 of AZD1222 vaccination. Receptors were obtained from an adult in good health. The CDR3 runs from the conserved cysteine through the conserved F or W. D genes are given only for firm matches. Not every row has a clone size; where given, it reads once, few, many or a size class.

v_call: TRBV5-1
d_call: TRBD2
j_call: TRBJ2-1
clone_size: once
cdr3_nt: TGCGCCAGCCAGGTCGGGGGGACCTACAATGAGCAGTTCTTC
cdr3_aa: CASQVGGTYNEQFF

v_call: TRBV4-1
d_call: TRBD1
j_call: TRBJ1-2
clone_size: -
cdr3_nt: TGCGCCAGCAGCCCCGGACAGGCCATGGGCTATGGCTACACCTTC
cdr3_aa: CASSPGQAMGYGYTF

v_call: TRBV7-9
d_call: -
j_call: TRBJ1-1
clone_size: -
cdr3_nt: TGTGCCAGCAGCTTAGGTGGGAGGGAATACACTGAAGCTTTCTTT
cdr3_aa: CASSLGGREYTEAFF

v_call: TRBV5-6
d_call: TRBD2
j_call: TRBJ2-2
clone_size: few
cdr3_nt: TGTGCCAGCAGCTCCCGGGGACTAGCGGGGGCCGGGGAGCTGTTTTTT
cdr3_aa: CASSSRGLAGAGELFF

v_call: TRBV5-1
d_call: -
j_call: TRBJ1-1
clone_size: -
cdr3_nt: TGCGCCAGCAGCCCTGGGGTCATGAACACTGAAGCTTTCTTT
cdr3_aa: CASSPGVMNTEAFF

v_call: TRBV4-2
d_call: -
j_call: TRBJ2-7
clone_size: -
cdr3_nt: TGTGCCAGCAGACCGGAAGCGGAACCGGGGATCTACGAGCAGTACTTC
cdr3_aa: CASRPEAEPGIYEQYF

v_call: TRBV3-1/TRBV3-2
d_call: -
j_call: TRBJ2-3
clone_size: -
cdr3_nt: TGTGCCAGCAGCCATTGCGGGGAGGCAGATACGCAGTATTTT
cdr3_aa: CASSHCGEADTQYF

v_call: TRBV24-1
d_call: TRBD1
j_call: TRBJ2-3
clone_size: -
cdr3_nt: TGTGCCACCAGTTCGGGACAGGACCCAGATACGCAGTATTTT
cdr3_aa: CATSSGQDPDTQYF

v_call: TRBV6-5
d_call: -
j_call: TRBJ2-7
clone_size: -
cdr3_nt: TGTGCCAGCAGTAGGCGACTAGGGATGGATGAGCAGTACTTC
cdr3_aa: CASSRRLGMDEQYF

v_call: TRBV3-1/TRBV3-2
d_call: TRBD2
j_call: TRBJ2-2
clone_size: -
cdr3_nt: TGTGCCTGCAGCCGGCGGGGGGTTCGAACCGGGGAGCTGTTTTTT
cdr3_aa: CACSRRGVRTGELFF

v_call: TRBV6-6
d_call: -
j_call: TRBJ1-1
clone_size: -
cdr3_nt: TGTGCCAGCAGTTATTTGAGGGGTGGCACTGAAGCTTTCTTT
cdr3_aa: CASSYLRGGTEAFF

v_call: TRBV12-5
d_call: -
j_call: TRBJ2-1
clone_size: -
cdr3_nt: TGTGCTAGTGGTTTGTCTACTCTAGCTGGGGGCCATGAGCAGTTCTTC
cdr3_aa: CASGLSTLAGGHEQFF

v_call: TRBV25-1
d_call: -
j_call: TRBJ1-4
clone_size: few
cdr3_nt: TGTGCCAGCAGTGAATATGCGGGGGCTAATGAAAAACTGTTTTTT
cdr3_aa: CASSEYAGANEKLFF

v_call: TRBV3-1/TRBV3-2
d_call: -
j_call: TRBJ2-3
clone_size: -
cdr3_nt: TGTGCCAGCAGCCAAGGAGGGGAGGCGGATACGCAGTATTTT
cdr3_aa: CASSQGGEADTQYF

v_call: TRBV5-1
d_call: -
j_call: TRBJ2-1
clone_size: -
cdr3_nt: TGCGCCAGCAGCCCAGTATATGGGGCGTCCTACAATGAGCAGTTCTTC
cdr3_aa: CASSPVYGASYNEQFF

v_call: TRBV28
d_call: -
j_call: TRBJ1-3
clone_size: -
cdr3_nt: TGTGCCAGCAGTTTAGGGGGCTCTGGAAACACCATATATTTT
cdr3_aa: CASSLGGSGNTIYF

v_call: TRBV3-1/TRBV3-2
d_call: -
j_call: TRBJ2-7
clone_size: -
cdr3_nt: TGTGCCAGCAGCCACGGGGCCCGGGTGGCCTACGAGCAGTACTTC
cdr3_aa: CASSHGARVAYEQYF

v_call: TRBV3-1/TRBV3-2
d_call: -
j_call: TRBJ1-6
clone_size: -
cdr3_nt: TGTGCCAGCAGCCAAGCCGGCGGGGTCAGGTCACCCCTCCACTTT
cdr3_aa: CASSQAGGVRSPLHF

v_call: TRBV5-1
d_call: -
j_call: TRBJ2-2
clone_size: -
cdr3_nt: TGCGCCAGCCACGAGTCAGTGAACACCGGGGAGCTGTTTTTT
cdr3_aa: CASHESVNTGELFF

v_call: TRBV5-8
d_call: -
j_call: TRBJ2-1
clone_size: -
cdr3_nt: TGTGCCAGCAGCCGAGGGACAACTAATGAGCAGTTCTTC
cdr3_aa: CASSRGTTNEQFF

v_call: TRBV9
d_call: -
j_call: TRBJ1-2
clone_size: -
cdr3_nt: TGTGCCAGCAGCTACTCGACAGGAGACTATGGCTACACCTTC
cdr3_aa: CASSYSTGDYGYTF

v_call: TRBV10-3
d_call: TRBD1
j_call: TRBJ1-1
clone_size: -
cdr3_nt: TGTGCCATCTCGACAGGGGGGAGGGGTACTGAAGCTTTCTTT
cdr3_aa: CAISTGGRGTEAFF

v_call: TRBV27
d_call: -
j_call: TRBJ2-7
clone_size: once
cdr3_nt: TGTGCCAGCAGTCTAAAAACTCCGGGACAAATTTACGAGCAGTACTTC
cdr3_aa: CASSLKTPGQIYEQYF

v_call: TRBV3-1/TRBV3-2
d_call: -
j_call: TRBJ1-2
clone_size: -
cdr3_nt: TGTGCCAGCAGCCAAGTGGGGGGGCCGGACTATGGCTACACCTTC
cdr3_aa: CASSQVGGPDYGYTF

v_call: TRBV10-3
d_call: -
j_call: TRBJ1-1
clone_size: -
cdr3_nt: TGTGCCATCAGTCCGGGAAGGACTGAAGCTTTCTTT
cdr3_aa: CAISPGRTEAFF

v_call: TRBV24-1
d_call: TRBD1
j_call: TRBJ2-2
clone_size: -
cdr3_nt: TGTGCCACCAGTGATCCCACCCGGGACAGGAACACCGGGGAGCTGTTTTTT
cdr3_aa: CATSDPTRDRNTGELFF

v_call: TRBV6-5
d_call: TRBD2
j_call: TRBJ2-5
clone_size: few
cdr3_nt: TGTGCCAGCAGTTACGTTGTGGCGGGGGGTGGAGAGACCCAGTACTTC
cdr3_aa: CASSYVVAGGGETQYF

v_call: TRBV9
d_call: -
j_call: TRBJ2-7
clone_size: -
cdr3_nt: TGTGCCAGCAGCGTATCCCCCTCCGGGGCCTCCTACGAGCAGTACTTC
cdr3_aa: CASSVSPSGASYEQYF

v_call: TRBV6-5
d_call: TRBD2
j_call: TRBJ2-3
clone_size: -
cdr3_nt: TGTGCCAGCAGAGAGCGGGGGGGTACAGATACGCAGTATTTT
cdr3_aa: CASRERGGTDTQYF

v_call: TRBV7-6
d_call: -
j_call: TRBJ1-1
clone_size: -
cdr3_nt: TGTGCCAGCAGCTTAGCGGCAGGGAGCACTGAAGCTTTCTTT
cdr3_aa: CASSLAAGSTEAFF

v_call: TRBV6-5
d_call: -
j_call: TRBJ1-2
clone_size: -
cdr3_nt: TGTGCCAGCAGTCCGGACAGAAGTTATGGCTACACCTTC
cdr3_aa: CASSPDRSYGYTF

v_call: TRBV5-6
d_call: -
j_call: TRBJ1-4
clone_size: -
cdr3_nt: TGTGCCAGCAGCTTGCGGGGGGCGGGAGAAAAACTGTTTTTT
cdr3_aa: CASSLRGAGEKLFF

v_call: TRBV4-1
d_call: TRBD1
j_call: TRBJ1-4
clone_size: few
cdr3_nt: TGCGCCAGCAGCCCACGACAGGGCGATGAAAAACTGTTTTTT
cdr3_aa: CASSPRQGDEKLFF

v_call: TRBV10-3
d_call: -
j_call: TRBJ1-1
clone_size: -
cdr3_nt: TGTGCCATCAGTAAGGGGGGCTTTACTGAAGCTTTCTTT
cdr3_aa: CAISKGGFTEAFF

v_call: TRBV29-1
d_call: TRBD1
j_call: TRBJ2-1
clone_size: once
cdr3_nt: TGCAGCGTTGGGGCCGACAGGGATGTCAATGAGCAGTTCTTC
cdr3_aa: CSVGADRDVNEQFF

v_call: TRBV6-5
d_call: TRBD1
j_call: TRBJ1-2
clone_size: -
cdr3_nt: TGTGCCAGCAGCCGGGACAGCTATGGCTACACCTTC
cdr3_aa: CASSRDSYGYTF

v_call: TRBV28
d_call: TRBD1
j_call: TRBJ1-5
clone_size: -
cdr3_nt: TGTGCCAGCACCTCGGGGGACAGGGGGATGTGGCCCCAGCATTTT
cdr3_aa: CASTSGDRGMWPQHF

v_call: TRBV6-5
d_call: -
j_call: TRBJ2-7
clone_size: -
cdr3_nt: TGTGCCAGCAAAAGAAAGGAACAATTCTACGAGCAGTACTTC
cdr3_aa: CASKRKEQFYEQYF

v_call: TRBV9
d_call: TRBD1
j_call: TRBJ2-5
clone_size: -
cdr3_nt: TGTGCCAGCAGCGTAGGGACAGGGTATCTTACCGAGACCCAGTACTTC
cdr3_aa: CASSVGTGYLTETQYF

v_call: TRBV9
d_call: TRBD1
j_call: TRBJ1-4
clone_size: once
cdr3_nt: TGTGCCAGCACCCGGACAGGGCGTAGTAATGAAAAACTGTTTTTT
cdr3_aa: CASTRTGRSNEKLFF